Sequencing of this T cell receptor (beta chain) was carried out in a study of cytomegalovirus exposure and HLA in healthy donors (dated by TCRdb to 2017 to 2019). Regarding the research as a whole: An earlier analysis of roughly 500 of the donors reported about 260 Gb of sequence data and around 100 million unique TCR beta sequences obtained from about 170 million T cells. Roughly 300 gigabases of sequencing data and approximately 80 million unique TCR sequences were included in an early release covering several hundred HLA-typed donors. The genetic ancestry cluster associated with self-reported Caucasian donors included over 65% of the approximately 430 genotyped donors. The study was designed to test whether signatures of past pathogen exposure could be identified by cataloging public T cell receptors. The T cell repertoires of about 700 subjects were profiled by immunosequencing and related to cytomegalovirus serostatus. Along with the roughly 700-subject first cohort, a separate validation cohort of over 90 different subjects was used. To predict cytomegalovirus infection status, the study brought together high-throughput TCR immunosequencing, statistical association of individual TCRs with disease status, and machine learning. A later analysis re-examined previously published TCR beta repertoires from more than 550 donors and added high-resolution HLA genotyping to investigate patterns of TCR occurrence. The later analysis used no new phenotypic data to find candidate immune exposures, relying instead on TCR beta sequences and their occurrence across donors. In an earlier analysis of 587 of the donors, high-throughput TCR beta sequencing was used to judge whether each TCR beta V gene segment behaved as functional or pseudogenic. Donor age, sex, ethnicity and CMV serostatus were collected together with the repertoire data. In a later genetic analysis, genome-wide SNP genotypes for about three fifths of the 666 donors were used, and that subset was treated as a discovery cohort. Every discovery cohort repertoire had been produced on one sequencing platform. HLA typing covered class I and class II loci at four-digit resolution. Typing coverage differed by locus: A, B, C, DRB1 and DQB1 were typed in roughly 620-630 donors, DQA1 in 500 to 550, DPA1 in 600 to 610, and DPB1 in around 490. About 5 DR-DQ haplotypes were handled as single units for association and clustering, since linkage in the cohort was strong. On average, roughly 250,000 unique TCR beta nucleotide sequences were sequenced per donor among a few hundred genotyped donors of the cohort, with about 17% of those sequences being non-productive.

In total, 600 or so healthy bone marrow donors made up the cohort. At the time of sampling, all cohort members were nominally healthy, though unrecorded immune exposures were likely present. The donor tested CMV seropositive, placing the donor among the roughly 300 seropositive members of the cohort. Each donor provided a peripheral blood sample, and peripheral blood mononuclear cells were used for TCR beta sequencing. Genomic DNA was extracted from the blood cell samples with the Qiagen DNeasy Blood Extraction Kit. Library creation used the immunoSEQ multiplex PCR assay. A mixture of 60 forward primers for TCR Vbeta segments and 13 reverse primers for TCR Jbeta segments was used in the multiplex PCR. A multiplex PCR assay on genomic DNA amplified the CDR3 region of rearranged TCR beta genes. The Illumina HiSeq System was used to sequence the amplified TCR beta libraries as 87-base-pair reads. Concerning the study's data processing: Across the 640 or so repertoires, a later analysis counted 80 million or so unique TCR beta chains, around 11 million of which were shared by at least two donors. To remove PCR and sequencing errors, raw reads were error-corrected and collapsed into unique sequences using a nearest-neighbor algorithm that merged closely related sequences. Alignment of CDR3 sequences to IMGT reference sequences was used to assign V, D and J gene segments. For a sequence to be retained, at least a six-nucleotide match to both a V gene segment and a J gene segment was required. Rearrangements were called productive when the CDR3 lacked stop codons and stayed in frame with V and J; all others were non-productive. CDR3 was defined by IMGT convention, running from the second conserved V-encoded cysteine to the conserved J-encoded phenylalanine. In an earlier analysis of more than 550 of the donors, sequences lacking an unambiguous match to a single V gene segment were excluded. An earlier analysis of just under 600 of the donors called V segments functional above 56.7% productive rearrangements and segregating when the between-donor standard deviation exceeded 5%. To diagnose cytomegalovirus status from the catalog of TCR beta chain sequences, a statistical classification framework was built. V and J gene assignment, in a later analysis, came from comparing TCR nucleotide sequences with IMGT/GENE-DB human TR gene sequences. A later analysis assigned CDR3 sequences and most-parsimonious VDJ recombination scenarios with the TCRdist pipeline. In a later analysis, each TCR beta chain was defined by its CDR3 amino acid sequence together with its V-gene family, and reads without a unique V-gene family were excluded. To address suspected cross-contamination and a sequencing artifact, a later analysis removed a few hundred highly shared, low-generation-probability nucleotide sequences. A later analysis calculated a clonal expansion index for each public chain from normalized within-repertoire ranks of inferred template counts. Generation probabilities in a later analysis came from a VDJ recombination model fitted to out-of-frame rearrangements, and those results were checked against IGoR. In a later analysis, hypergeometric tests were used to score TCR-TCR, TCR-HLA and TCR-CMV co-occurrence, with a repertoire-size bias correction applied to TCR pairs. False discovery rates were estimated in a later analysis by permuting HLA or CMV assignments 20 times. In a later analysis, co-occurring TCRs were grouped using DBSCAN, and TCRdist sequence similarity was added for clustering within HLA-allele-positive subsets. Repertoires with fewer than 30,000 or more than 120,000 public chains, plus five repertoires with anomalous nucleotide sharing, were excluded from co-occurrence clustering. Held by TCRdb, this immuneACCESS table contains in-frame sequences only and omits some clones. Under half of the omission traces to an unresolved V gene where checked; the cause of the rest is unknown. The V and J calls and clone size were taken over from that table, and D and trimming were inferred from the DNA. This sample has fewer than 200,000 clones in its table, and 65% to 85% of those were observed once. The ten largest clonotypes hold approximately 4.1% of the sample.

Remarks on this clone: The clone's antigen remains unknown. One base away there is no much larger clone; base qualities are not given.

For CDR1 and CDR2, the germline V gene lists MDHEN and SYDVKM. Counted from cysteine to phenylalanine, this CDR3 has 16 amino acids. CDR3 DNA is the only sequence kept; it has 48 bases, read in frame from the first base. Clipping removes 6 bases from V and 2 bases from J, with 3 as the unmatched junction base count. Overall study outcomes, separate from this receptor: A cluster of highly shared sequence variants was judged likely to represent a technical artifact of the sequencing pipeline. Specific HLA alleles were associated with 15,000 to 20,000 TCR beta sequences at a false discovery rate of 0.05 in a later analysis. Linkage disequilibrium might explain the correlated functional status among segregating V segments, but an unknown experimental factor could not be excluded. Strong co-occurrence of HLA alleles, especially DR and DQ, made assigning TCR associations to individual alleles difficult. A later genetic analysis associated a missense DCLRE1C variant with V-gene and J-gene trimming of TCR beta chains, and an independent cohort replicated the association. Immune exposure information for the cohort was limited to CMV serostatus. In a later analysis, the rate of TCR association differed among HLA loci, with DRB1 alleles having the most associated TCRs and HLA-C alleles having the fewest. Only TCR beta chains were sequenced in this cohort, and the absence of alpha or paired-chain data limited detectable features. The classifier was reported to diagnose cytomegalovirus status with high specificity and sensitivity in both the original cohort and the validation cohort. In a later genetic analysis, fewer N-insertions in productive TCRs were reported among donors in an Asian-associated ancestry cluster than the 666-donor mean. A total of 150 to 200 TCR beta chains were listed by the study as associated with cytomegalovirus. Across donors, most TCR sequences were observed very rarely, whereas some public TCRs were present in many individuals. Because HLA typing was unavailable for some donors at each locus, only the typed subset was used in association tests. A further reported finding was that TCR beta sequences accurately predicted the HLA-A and HLA-B alleles for most subjects in the first cohort. According to a later analysis, parvovirus B19, influenza, CMV and Epstein-Barr virus appeared linked to several top co-occurrence clusters. In a later analysis, HLA-associated TCR beta chains showed more clonal expansion and lower generation probabilities than non-associated chains that were equally common. According to a later analysis, most CMV-associated TCR beta chains appeared to be HLA-restricted, and the HLA associations seemed to be driven largely by CMV exposure. Sequencing depth was assumed to be roughly uniform across donors in the presence/absence analyses, though that assumption may not hold. In an earlier analysis of several hundred of the donors, most TCR beta V segments were observed in productive rearrangements about 90% or about 30% of the time, broadly matching IMGT annotations. The authors suggested that the approach could potentially be generalized to other disease states and immunological phenotypes. Some IMGT-functional V segments, including TRBV6-2 and TRBV6-3, could not be told apart with the 87-base-pair reads, so those segments were excluded. Because counts were too low, more than 15 rarely observed V segments, including chromosome 9 orphons, were excluded from the earlier analysis of roughly 580 of the donors. A few of the identified cytomegalovirus-associated TCR beta chains were confirmed in vitro to be specific for cytomegalovirus antigens.

The TCR comes from a woman aged 45 to 65 in good health and CMV-seropositive. Material for sequencing was PBMCs. The rearranged segments are TRBV28 and TRBJ2-1; TRBD2 agrees with 14 junctional bases. CDR3 protein: CASRRTSGRTYNEQFF. The DNA reads TGTGCCAGCAGAAGGACTAGCGGGAGGACCTACAATGAGCAGTTCTTC.